A single sample is the source of the 8 T cell receptor beta chains below, sequenced in a study of cytomegalovirus exposure and HLA in healthy donors. PCR primers comprised 60 Vbeta and 13 Jbeta primers. The method was immunoSEQ multiplex PCR; TCRdb's version includes in-frame clones alone and lacks a portion of them. Of fewer than 110,000 clones listed, 55% to 85% are singletons. Specimen: PBMCs. The receptor set was obtained from a man aged 30 to 45 in good health and CMV-seronegative.

The CDR3 loop reads CASSVARGDTDTQYF. In nucleotides, the CDR3 is TGTGCCAGCAGCGTAGCCCGGGGGGACACAGATACGCAGTATTTT. The chain carries TRBV9 and TRBJ2-3, with 7 bases matching TRBD2. The CDR3 totals 15 residues. V trimming: 0 bases; J trimming: 2 bases; junction bases outside the gene matches: 3. Germline-derived CDR1 and CDR2 are SGDLS and YYNGEE. Variable domain in full (rest from reference TRBV9 and TRBJ2-3): DSGVTQTPKHLITATGQRVTLRCSPRSGDLSVYWYQQSLDQGLQFLIQYYNGEERAKGNILERFSAQQFPDLHSELNLSSLELGDSALYFCASSVARGDTDTQYFGPGTRLTVL.

The chain recombines TRBV5-1 with TRBJ2-2; D may be TRBD2 (6 bases). The V gene lost 4 bases and the J gene lost 1 base, with 14 bases spanning the gap. This CDR3 comprises 16 residues. The germline V gene encodes CDR1 SGHRS and CDR2 YFSETQ. CDR3 DNA: TGCGCCAGCAGCACCCGGAGGGACGGGAACACCGGGGAGCTGTTTTTT. Translated: CASSTRRDGNTGELFF.

In its sample, this clone was seen a few times. The CDR3 region is CASSHRQGLGSPLHF. In DNA form, the CDR3 reads TGTGCCAGCAGTCACAGACAGGGATTAGGCTCACCCCTCCACTTT. The V and J genes are TRBV28 and TRBJ1-6; 7 nucleotides line up with TRBD1. CDR3 size: 15 residues. Trimming cost V 5 bases and J 10 bases; bases outside gene matches: 11. Germline values: CDR1 MDHEN, CDR2 SYDVKM.

This clone was seen more than once but under ten times. This chain links TRBV25-1 with TRBJ1-1; D gene ambiguous. This CDR3 region has 17 residues. Deletions cut 1 base from V and 4 bases from J, with 19 bases between. Germline CDR1 MGHDK, CDR2 SYGVNS. Here the CDR3 DNA reads TGTGCCAGCAGTGAATCTTTGCGGGGATGGGGTGGCACTGAAGCTTTCTTT. It encodes CASSESLRGWGGTEAFF.

The chain joins TRBV29-1 to TRBJ2-2; 7 positions match TRBD2. CDR3 length equals 14 residues. Germline V gene sequence: CDR1 SQVTM, CDR2 ANQGSEA. Losses at the gene ends were 4 bases for V and 5 bases for J; bases not matched to a gene: 7. CDR3 in amino acids: CSVGGGLSTGELFF. The CDR3 DNA reads TGCAGCGTTGGGGGGGGTCTAAGTACCGGGGAGCTGTTTTTT.

This clone was seen more than once but under ten times. J is TRBJ1-1 and V is TRBV19, with 7 bases fitting TRBD1. V dropped 5 bases and J dropped 1; count of bases not matched to a gene: 10. Looked up from germline, CDR1 is LNHDA and CDR2 is SQIVND (reference sequence). The CDR3 runs to 16 residues. CDR3 sequence reads: CASSFAGQLGNTEAFF. CDR3 sequence (DNA): TGTGCCAGTAGTTTTGCGGGACAGTTGGGGAACACTGAAGCTTTCTTT.

This chain uses TRBV29-1 with TRBJ2-7; TRBD1 agrees at 9 bases. Unmatched junction bases numbered 7, after V lost 1 base and J lost 6 bases. The V gene's germline CDR1 is SQVTM and CDR2 ANQGSEA. This CDR3 is built from 14 residues. CDR3: CSVEGRDRVGEQYF. The CDR3 nucleotides are TGCAGCGTTGAAGGACGGGACAGGGTGGGCGAGCAGTACTTC.

J is TRBJ2-1 and V is TRBV13; TRBD1 matches at 7 bases. CDR1 PRHDT and CDR2 FYEKMQ come from the germline V gene (reference sequence). The CDR3 runs to 15 residues. V was clipped by 4 bases and J by 9 bases; unmatched bases: 12. CDR3 amino acids: CASSSRPTGATEQFF. CDR3 DNA: TGTGCCAGCAGCTCCCGACCAACAGGGGCTACTGAGCAGTTCTTC.